This is a list of T cell receptor beta chains from one sample in a study of sequential checkpoint blockade in melanoma. Data came from immunoSEQ multiplex PCR; TCRdb stores just in-frame clones and leaves some out. The sample gives tens of thousands of clones, 30% to 40% of which show up once; about 1.6% is in the top ten. Sequencing was performed on tumor tissue (inferred from file names), taken from a patient given nivolumab and ipilimumab in sequence. The source is a human donor with melanoma. The CDR3 runs from the conserved cysteine through the conserved F or W. The D gene is left open where the match is weak. For some rows the clone size is stated as once, few or many, or as a class when expanded; others skip it.

size: once; J: TRBJ2-5; D: NA; V: TRBV25-1; CDR3: CASSQGDRETQYF; DNA: TGTGCCAGCTCACAGGGAGATCGAGAGACCCAGTACTTC
size: NA; J: TRBJ1-5; D: TRBD1; V: TRBV19; CDR3: CASRGQGVDQPQHF; DNA: TGTGCCAGTAGGGGACAGGGGGTGGATCAGCCCCAGCATTTT
size: NA; J: TRBJ2-7; D: TRBD2; V: TRBV23-1; CDR3: CASSQCLAGDYEQYF; DNA: TGCGCCAGCAGTCAGTGCCTAGCGGGGGACTACGAGCAGTACTTC
size: NA; J: TRBJ1-1; D: NA; V: TRBV18; CDR3: CASSPRAPGGNTEAFF; DNA: TGTGCCAGCTCCCCTCGGGCCCCCGGTGGGAACACTGAAGCTTTCTTT
size: NA; J: TRBJ2-4; D: NA; V: TRBV15; CDR3: CATSNKAGPSGLAKNIQYF; DNA: TGTGCCACCAGCAACAAGGCGGGCCCATCGGGGTTAGCCAAAAACATTCAGTACTTC
size: few; J: TRBJ1-1; D: NA; V: TRBV6-8; CDR3: CASRGGERGTEAFF; DNA: TGTGCCAGCAGGGGTGGGGAAAGGGGCACTGAAGCTTTCTTT
size: once; J: TRBJ2-1; D: NA; V: TRBV30; CDR3: CAWMAGQEQFF; DNA: TGTGCCTGGATGGCAGGCCAAGAGCAGTTCTTC
size: few; J: TRBJ2-5; D: TRBD2; V: TRBV6-7; CDR3: CASSYPRTALAGGKETQYF; DNA: TGTGCCAGCAGTTACCCCCGGACTGCACTAGCGGGGGGGAAAGAGACCCAGTACTTC
size: NA; J: TRBJ2-1; D: NA; V: TRBV30; CDR3: CAWSVNQYNEQFF; DNA: TGTGCCTGGAGTGTAAATCAGTACAATGAGCAGTTCTTC
size: once; J: TRBJ2-3; D: TRBD1; V: TRBV12-5; CDR3: CASGLGLGQGLADTQYF; DNA: TGTGCTAGTGGTTTGGGTCTCGGACAGGGATTAGCAGATACGCAGTATTTT
size: NA; J: TRBJ2-1; D: NA; V: TRBV5-1; CDR3: CASSPTGSYNEQFF; DNA: TGCGCCAGCAGCCCAACGGGATCCTACAATGAGCAGTTCTTC
size: NA; J: TRBJ1-3; D: TRBD1; V: TRBV5-1; CDR3: CASSRGGTVSGNTIYF; DNA: TGCGCCAGCAGCCGAGGGGGGACAGTCTCTGGAAACACCATATATTTT
size: NA; J: TRBJ2-7; D: NA; V: TRBV5-1; CDR3: CASRVGRETSYEQYF; DNA: TGCGCCAGCAGGGTTGGACGGGAGACTTCCTACGAGCAGTACTTC
size: NA; J: TRBJ2-1; D: TRBD1; V: TRBV14; CDR3: CASSPRQGFPYNEQFF; DNA: TGTGCCAGCAGCCCTAGACAGGGGTTCCCCTACAATGAGCAGTTCTTC
size: NA; J: TRBJ1-1; D: NA; V: TRBV18; CDR3: CASSPNVQGTEAFF; DNA: TGTGCCAGCTCACCAAACGTCCAGGGGACTGAAGCTTTCTTT
size: many; J: TRBJ1-1; D: NA; V: TRBV7-5; CDR3: CASSTPRQGRTEAFF; DNA: TGTGCCAGCAGCACACCCAGACAGGGACGAACTGAAGCTTTCTTT
size: many; J: TRBJ1-3; D: TRBD1; V: TRBV11-3; CDR3: CASSLGRQGTSGNTIYF; DNA: TGTGCCAGCAGCTTAGGGCGACAGGGAACCTCTGGAAACACCATATATTTT
size: NA; J: TRBJ1-4; D: NA; V: TRBV11-3; CDR3: CASTPGATNEKLFF; DNA: TGTGCCAGCACCCCAGGCGCAACTAATGAAAAACTGTTTTTT
size: NA; J: TRBJ1-3; D: NA; V: TRBV19; CDR3: CASTPRRIPRNTIYF; DNA: TGTGCCAGTACCCCACGGAGGATCCCACGAAACACCATATATTTT
size: many; J: TRBJ2-5; D: NA; V: TRBV7-5; CDR3: CASSPGLRQGFEQTQYF; DNA: TGTGCCAGCAGCCCAGGGCTAAGACAGGGATTTGAACAGACCCAGTACTTC
size: NA; J: TRBJ1-1; D: TRBD1; V: TRBV19; CDR3: CASSMTGRAPEAFF; DNA: TGTGCCAGTAGTATGACAGGGCGTGCTCCAGAAGCTTTCTTT
size: NA; J: TRBJ2-5; D: NA; V: TRBV2; CDR3: CASSGQGGTWTQYF; DNA: TGTGCCAGCAGTGGGCAAGGGGGAACTTGGACCCAGTACTTC
size: NA; J: TRBJ1-1; D: NA; V: TRBV30; CDR3: CAWNQGLVAFF; DNA: TGTGCCTGGAATCAGGGTCTGGTAGCTTTCTTT
size: NA; J: TRBJ1-1; D: TRBD1; V: TRBV5-1; CDR3: CASSSDRAAGNTEAFF; DNA: TGCGCCAGCAGCTCGGACAGGGCCGCGGGGAACACTGAAGCTTTCTTT
size: NA; J: TRBJ2-1; D: NA; V: TRBV6-7; CDR3: CASSPGVEQFF; DNA: TGTGCCAGCAGCCCCGGAGTAGAGCAGTTCTTC
size: NA; J: TRBJ1-2; D: NA; V: TRBV19; CDR3: CASRKSNYGYTF; DNA: TGTGCCAGTAGGAAATCTAACTATGGCTACACCTTC
size: few; J: TRBJ2-7; D: NA; V: TRBV6-8; CDR3: CASSYQRTLTYEQYF; DNA: TGTGCCAGCAGTTACCAGAGGACACTCACCTACGAGCAGTACTTC
size: NA; J: TRBJ1-1; D: NA; V: TRBV5-1; CDR3: CASSSGQTSADTEAFF; DNA: TGCGCCAGCAGCTCTGGACAGACCTCGGCTGACACTGAAGCTTTCTTT
size: NA; J: TRBJ2-1; D: TRBD2; V: TRBV10-2; CDR3: CASSETGTSTEQFF; DNA: TGCGCCAGCAGTGAGACTGGGACTAGTACAGAGCAGTTCTTC
size: NA; J: TRBJ2-2; D: NA; V: TRBV11-3; CDR3: CASSIVRAPGQGLFF; DNA: TGTGCCAGCAGTATCGTGAGGGCGCCGGGACAAGGGCTGTTTTTT
size: NA; J: TRBJ2-7; D: TRBD2; V: TRBV6-8; CDR3: CASSTGTSGSYEQYF; DNA: TGTGCCAGCAGCACCGGGACTAGCGGATCCTACGAGCAGTACTTC
size: NA; J: TRBJ1-3; D: NA; V: TRBV19; CDR3: CASLPGLVTIYF; DNA: TGTGCCTCCTTGCCGGGATTGGTCACCATATATTTT
size: NA; J: TRBJ1-4; D: TRBD1; V: TRBV6-8; CDR3: CACRRGQEYEKLFF; DNA: TGTGCCTGCCGGAGGGGGCAGGAGTATGAAAAACTGTTTTTT
size: many; J: TRBJ2-1; D: TRBD2; V: TRBV7-6; CDR3: CASSFRPSGGAYNEQFF; DNA: TGTGCCAGCAGCTTCCGACCTAGCGGGGGGGCCTACAATGAGCAGTTCTTC
size: many; J: TRBJ2-7; D: NA; V: TRBV6-8; CDR3: CASSYGQMNEQYF; DNA: TGTGCCAGCAGTTACGGGCAGATGAACGAGCAGTACTTC
size: few; J: TRBJ1-6; D: TRBD1; V: TRBV25-1; CDR3: CASSAAGQGNNSPLHF; DNA: TGTGCCAGCAGTGCCGCCGGACAGGGAAATAATTCACCCCTCCACTTT
size: NA; J: TRBJ1-1; D: TRBD1; V: TRBV28; CDR3: CASNIDGAGGEAFF; DNA: TGTGCCAGCAATATTGACGGGGCAGGGGGCGAAGCTTTCTTT
size: NA; J: TRBJ2-7; D: NA; V: TRBV28; CDR3: CASSPRGATSYEQYF; DNA: TGTGCCAGCAGCCCCAGGGGGGCAACCTCCTACGAGCAGTACTTC
size: NA; J: TRBJ1-2; D: NA; V: TRBV6-8; CDR3: CASRAQAIYGYTF; DNA: TGTGCCAGCAGGGCCCAGGCGATCTATGGCTACACCTTC
size: NA; J: TRBJ2-5; D: NA; V: TRBV30; CDR3: CAWSVSGSETQYF; DNA: TGTGCCTGGAGTGTATCAGGGTCGGAGACCCAGTACTTC
size: NA; J: TRBJ2-6; D: NA; V: TRBV19; CDR3: CASSPVPGVTGANVLTF; DNA: TGTGCCAGTAGTCCGGTTCCAGGGGTTACTGGGGCCAACGTCCTGACTTTC
size: many; J: TRBJ2-2; D: NA; V: TRBV11-3; CDR3: CASSLGPSGSTGELFF; DNA: TGTGCCAGCAGCTTGGGGCCCTCGGGTAGCACCGGGGAGCTGTTTTTT
size: NA; J: TRBJ1-5; D: NA; V: TRBV19; CDR3: CASPDRTGNQPQHF; DNA: TGTGCCAGTCCTGACCGAACAGGGAATCAGCCCCAGCATTTT
size: NA; J: TRBJ2-1; D: TRBD1; V: TRBV11-3; CDR3: CASSALSGTGNNEQFF; DNA: TGTGCCAGCAGCGCTCTATCCGGGACAGGGAATAATGAGCAGTTCTTC
size: NA; J: TRBJ1-1; D: NA; V: TRBV7-1; CDR3: CASGTQRGTEAFF; DNA: TGTGCCAGCGGTACGCAGCGCGGGACTGAAGCTTTCTTT
size: NA; J: TRBJ2-7; D: TRBD1; V: TRBV29-1; CDR3: CSVEMMETGGYEQYF; DNA: TGCAGCGTTGAAATGATGGAAACAGGGGGCTACGAGCAGTACTTC
size: few; J: TRBJ2-1; D: NA; V: TRBV6-8; CDR3: CASTFGYNEQFF; DNA: TGTGCCAGCACCTTCGGGTACAATGAGCAGTTCTTC
size: NA; J: TRBJ1-2; D: TRBD1; V: TRBV5-1; CDR3: CASRMATGDSYGYTF; DNA: TGCGCCAGCAGAATGGCGACAGGGGATTCCTATGGCTACACCTTC
size: few; J: TRBJ1-4; D: TRBD1; V: TRBV6-1; CDR3: CASSEAQAGGFREKLFF; DNA: TGTGCCAGCAGTGAAGCGCAGGCAGGGGGCTTCAGGGAAAAACTGTTTTTT
size: many; J: TRBJ1-4; D: NA; V: TRBV6-1; CDR3: CASSEEIFPTNEKLFF; DNA: TGTGCCAGCAGTGAAGAAATCTTCCCAACTAATGAAAAACTGTTTTTT
size: NA; J: TRBJ1-2; D: TRBD1; V: TRBV19; CDR3: CASSTQGAVGYTF; DNA: TGTGCCAGTAGCACTCAGGGGGCTGTTGGCTACACCTTC
size: NA; J: TRBJ1-1; D: NA; V: TRBV14; CDR3: CASSQTREKAFF; DNA: TGTGCCAGCAGCCAGACCAGGGAGAAAGCTTTCTTT
size: few; J: TRBJ2-3; D: NA; V: TRBV15; CDR3: CATSPNQGGNTLNTQYF; DNA: TGTGCCACCAGTCCTAACCAGGGGGGTAACACCCTAAATACGCAGTATTTT
size: NA; J: TRBJ1-1; D: NA; V: TRBV6-8; CDR3: CASSYSDFGRNTEAFF; DNA: TGTGCCAGCAGTTACTCGGATTTCGGGAGGAACACTGAAGCTTTCTTT
size: NA; J: TRBJ1-5; D: NA; V: TRBV29-1; CDR3: CSVSHSDRDQPQHF; DNA: TGCAGCGTGAGCCACTCAGACCGAGACCAGCCCCAGCATTTT
size: NA; J: TRBJ2-7; D: NA; V: TRBV19; CDR3: CASRSGVNAYEQYF; DNA: TGTGCCAGTAGATCAGGGGTCAACGCCTACGAGCAGTACTTC
size: NA; J: TRBJ2-7; D: TRBD1; V: TRBV19; CDR3: CASSIAAGQVYSYEQYF; DNA: TGTGCCAGTAGTATAGCAGCAGGACAGGTATATTCCTACGAGCAGTACTTC
size: NA; J: TRBJ2-1; D: TRBD2; V: TRBV11-3; CDR3: CASSRTSGGYEQFF; DNA: TGTGCCAGCAGCAGGACTAGCGGGGGTTATGAGCAGTTCTTC
size: few; J: TRBJ1-2; D: NA; V: TRBV6-8; CDR3: CASSLSSYGYTF; DNA: TGTGCCAGCAGTCTAAGCAGCTATGGCTACACCTTC
size: few; J: TRBJ2-3; D: NA; V: TRBV11-3; CDR3: CASNLKSSRRATDTQYF; DNA: TGTGCCAGCAACCTCAAGAGTAGTAGGAGGGCCACAGATACGCAGTATTTT